A selection of T cell receptor beta chains follows, all from one sample in a study of CD8 T cells in Susac syndrome. TCRdb processed the immunoSEQ multiplex PCR reads anew with MiXCR; each CDR3 protein has one entry. The repertoire holds around 300,000 distinct CDR3 sequences, with about 92% as singletons. Material: CD4+ T cells from PBMCs. Source of these receptors: a human donor with multiple sclerosis. The conserved cysteine and the conserved F or W are not part of the CDR3 here. A D gene is named only where the DNA matches it firmly. Clone size, where shown, is once, few, many, or a class for clones that have expanded.

V gene: TRBV11-2; clone size: once; D gene: TRBD1; CDR3 protein: ASSPQGQVRQTQY
V gene: TRBV2; clone size: .; D gene: .; CDR3 protein: ASSEGEFYEQY
V gene: TRBV4-2; clone size: .; D gene: TRBD2; CDR3 protein: ASSQAFGAGRVNEQY
V gene: TRBV5-6; clone size: .; D gene: .; CDR3 protein: ASSLDTYSPREDTQY
V gene: TRBV5-1; clone size: .; D gene: .; CDR3 protein: ASSLEGAGWGSPLH
V gene: TRBV12-5; clone size: few; D gene: .; CDR3 protein: ASGLYPFNPGHRDEQY
V gene: TRBV30; clone size: .; D gene: .; CDR3 protein: AWSVPTPEAF
V gene: TRBV6-2/TRBV6-3; clone size: .; D gene: TRBD2; CDR3 protein: ASSLLAGAYNEQF
V gene: TRBV7-3; clone size: .; D gene: .; CDR3 protein: ASSLRGGDTEAF
V gene: TRBV10-2; clone size: .; D gene: TRBD1; CDR3 protein: AGGGQGWGELF
V gene: TRBV7-9; clone size: .; D gene: .; CDR3 protein: ASSFLEGRYGYT
V gene: TRBV6-1; clone size: .; D gene: .; CDR3 protein: ASSESGMIQPQH
V gene: TRBV25-1; clone size: .; D gene: .; CDR3 protein: ASAGYVYGYT
V gene: TRBV7-3; clone size: .; D gene: .; CDR3 protein: ASSFERDHNEQF
V gene: TRBV30; clone size: .; D gene: TRBD1; CDR3 protein: ACRWRDRGLYEQY
V gene: TRBV7-2; clone size: .; D gene: TRBD1; CDR3 protein: ASSPGQGRGYTIY
V gene: TRBV7-9; clone size: .; D gene: TRBD2; CDR3 protein: ASRTAAGGPNTQY
V gene: TRBV2; clone size: .; D gene: .; CDR3 protein: ATFEGRYNEQF
V gene: TRBV12-3/TRBV12-4; clone size: .; D gene: .; CDR3 protein: ASSPDDIGRRTDTQY
V gene: TRBV12-3/TRBV12-4; clone size: .; D gene: .; CDR3 protein: ASSPQTGIGETQY
V gene: TRBV7-6; clone size: .; D gene: TRBD2; CDR3 protein: ASSRGTSGSTDTQY
V gene: TRBV19; clone size: .; D gene: TRBD1; CDR3 protein: ASSLPRDRVTGANVLT
V gene: TRBV30; clone size: .; D gene: TRBD2; CDR3 protein: AWNRLAVYNEQF
V gene: TRBV27; clone size: .; D gene: .; CDR3 protein: ASSPHGGNYGYT
V gene: TRBV6-2/TRBV6-3; clone size: .; D gene: .; CDR3 protein: ASSPRDGNEQF
V gene: TRBV10-3; clone size: .; D gene: .; CDR3 protein: AISLTVNSPLH
V gene: TRBV20-1; clone size: .; D gene: .; CDR3 protein: SAPRREANIQY
V gene: TRBV7-2; clone size: .; D gene: TRBD1; CDR3 protein: ASRKNRGQGEKLF
V gene: TRBV6-9; clone size: .; D gene: TRBD1; CDR3 protein: ARTYTGDFYGYT
V gene: TRBV5-5; clone size: .; D gene: TRBD1; CDR3 protein: ASSWRDLKRGGLNQPQH
V gene: TRBV7-3; clone size: .; D gene: .; CDR3 protein: ASSPSLRETQY
V gene: TRBV25-1; clone size: .; D gene: TRBD1; CDR3 protein: ASSGRDRSRLF
V gene: TRBV29-1; clone size: .; D gene: TRBD1; CDR3 protein: SVRTGGNDEQY
V gene: TRBV4-3; clone size: .; D gene: .; CDR3 protein: ASSQESRGAYGYT
V gene: TRBV10-3; clone size: .; D gene: .; CDR3 protein: ATRMASNQPQH
V gene: TRBV30; clone size: few; D gene: .; CDR3 protein: AGRGTNTEAF
V gene: TRBV20-1; clone size: .; D gene: .; CDR3 protein: SAQRWLSGRGNEQF
V gene: TRBV5-1; clone size: once; D gene: .; CDR3 protein: ASSLEHRTDTGELF
V gene: TRBV5-1; clone size: .; D gene: .; CDR3 protein: ASSSDRLRTEAF
V gene: TRBV20-1; clone size: .; D gene: .; CDR3 protein: SATQAGHAKNIQY
V gene: TRBV2; clone size: .; D gene: .; CDR3 protein: ASTAMREKLF
V gene: TRBV7-9; clone size: .; D gene: .; CDR3 protein: ASSPGPAQPQH
V gene: TRBV20-1; clone size: .; D gene: .; CDR3 protein: SARDNSGGRFAF
V gene: TRBV6-5; clone size: .; D gene: TRBD1; CDR3 protein: ASRRRGLNTGELF
V gene: TRBV11-2; clone size: once; D gene: .; CDR3 protein: ASSTAAAYYNEQF
V gene: TRBV2; clone size: .; D gene: .; CDR3 protein: ASSVEAAGTEAF
V gene: TRBV30; clone size: .; D gene: TRBD1; CDR3 protein: AWSRQGDYGYT
V gene: TRBV29-1; clone size: .; D gene: .; CDR3 protein: SASVSYEQY
V gene: TRBV6-2/TRBV6-3; clone size: .; D gene: .; CDR3 protein: ATSDAGELF
V gene: TRBV12-3/TRBV12-4; clone size: .; D gene: TRBD2; CDR3 protein: ASQFLSGGTGELF
V gene: TRBV2; clone size: .; D gene: .; CDR3 protein: ASSELGGSRAYNSPLH
V gene: TRBV20-1; clone size: .; D gene: .; CDR3 protein: SARDLAKNIQY
V gene: TRBV6-6; clone size: .; D gene: .; CDR3 protein: ASSSSDGYNQPQH